This is a list of T cell receptor beta chains from one sample in a study of cytomegalovirus exposure and HLA in healthy donors. Using immunoSEQ multiplex PCR, the repertoire was profiled, and TCRdb retains in-frame clones only, with some absent. The table lists more than 100,000 clones, around 77% of them singletons. Sequencing was performed on PBMCs. These TCRs come from a human donor in good health. Each CDR3 is given with its conserved first and last residue. D genes are given only for firm matches. Only some rows state a clone size, as once, few, many or a class for expanded clones.

clone_size	cdr3_length	v_call	d_call	j_call	cdr3_aa	cdr3_nt
NA	17	TRBV7-9	NA	TRBJ1-3	CASSFNPFQDTGNTIYF	TGTGCCAGCAGCTTCAACCCTTTTCAGGATACTGGAAACACCATATATTTT
few	16	TRBV18	NA	TRBJ1-3	CASSPRSEISGNTIYF	TGTGCCAGCTCACCACGATCGGAGATCTCTGGAAACACCATATATTTT
NA	17	TRBV14	TRBD1	TRBJ1-4	CASSQRDRVQRNEKLFF	TGTGCCAGCAGCCAGCGGGACAGGGTACAAAGGAATGAAAAACTGTTTTTT
few	15	TRBV5-1	TRBD2	TRBJ2-7	CASSLRLAREGEQYF	TGCGCCAGCAGCTTAAGACTAGCGCGAGAGGGCGAGCAGTACTTC
once	14	TRBV27	NA	TRBJ1-2	CASSLSRGMGGYTF	TGTGCCAGCAGTTTATCGCGGGGAATGGGAGGCTACACCTTC
few	16	TRBV4-1	TRBD1	TRBJ1-4	CASSQPPGQLNEKLFF	TGCGCCAGCAGCCAGCCACCGGGACAGCTTAATGAAAAACTGTTTTTT
NA	16	TRBV5-6	TRBD1	TRBJ2-7	CASSLYVGTGVKEQYF	TGTGCCAGCAGCTTGTATGTGGGGACAGGGGTTAAAGAGCAGTACTTC
NA	15	TRBV28	TRBD1	TRBJ2-5	CASTPQGTGEETQYF	TGTGCCAGTACTCCCCAGGGAACAGGGGAGGAGACCCAGTACTTC
few	15	TRBV25-1	NA	TRBJ2-2	CASSEAGRDTGELFF	TGTGCCAGCAGTGAAGCCGGTCGGGACACCGGGGAGCTGTTTTTT
NA	15	TRBV6-5	NA	TRBJ1-1	CASSRPGTLNTEAFF	TGTGCCAGCAGCCGACCTGGGACACTGAACACTGAAGCTTTCTTT
NA	16	TRBV6-1	TRBD2	TRBJ2-1	CASSEEELAGPNEQFF	TGTGCCAGCAGTGAAGAAGAACTAGCGGGGCCCAATGAGCAGTTCTTC
once	15	TRBV19	TRBD1	TRBJ1-5	CASSRTGAYNQPQHF	TGTGCCAGTAGTAGGACAGGGGCCTACAATCAGCCCCAGCATTTT
NA	12	TRBV28	NA	TRBJ1-1	CASSLNEVLAFF	TGTGCCAGCAGTTTAAATGAGGTCCTAGCTTTCTTT
NA	14	TRBV6-6	NA	TRBJ1-1	CASSYGRLNTEAFF	TGTGCCAGCAGTTACGGGCGATTGAACACTGAAGCTTTCTTT
once	13	TRBV7-9	NA	TRBJ2-1	CASSPYVGGEQFF	TGTGCCAGCAGCCCTTACGTAGGCGGTGAGCAGTTCTTC
NA	14	TRBV4-1	TRBD1	TRBJ2-7	CASSQGQGLEEQYF	TGCGCCAGCAGCCAAGGACAGGGCCTGGAAGAGCAGTACTTC
once	16	TRBV5-1	TRBD1	TRBJ1-4	CASSRSTGGFGEKLFF	TGCGCCAGCAGCCGTTCAACAGGGGGCTTCGGTGAAAAACTGTTTTTT
NA	14	TRBV11-2	NA	TRBJ1-3	CASSLVFSGNTIYF	TGTGCCAGCAGCTTAGTGTTCTCCGGAAACACCATATATTTT
NA	14	TRBV28	NA	TRBJ2-7	CASSPGTYSYEQYF	TGTGCCAGCTCTCCCGGGACTTATTCCTACGAGCAGTACTTC
few	11	TRBV6-5	NA	TRBJ2-2	CASGGTGELFF	TGTGCCAGTGGGGGGACCGGGGAGCTGTTTTTT
NA	14	TRBV28	TRBD2	TRBJ2-3	CASGTLAEVDTQYF	TGTGCCAGCGGGACTCTAGCGGAAGTGGATACGCAGTATTTT
NA	14	TRBV27	TRBD1	TRBJ1-5	CASSSDRVRQPQHF	TGTGCCAGCAGTTCCGACAGGGTAAGACAGCCCCAGCATTTT
NA	17	TRBV27	TRBD1	TRBJ2-2	CASSLSIQGAWTGELFF	TGTGCCAGCAGTTTATCGATCCAGGGGGCTTGGACCGGGGAGCTGTTTTTT
NA	15	TRBV6-5	TRBD2	TRBJ2-7	CASSLSGRFPYEQYF	TGTGCCAGCAGTCTTAGCGGGCGCTTCCCTTACGAGCAGTACTTC
once	15	TRBV27	TRBD1	TRBJ1-6	CASSIFGTDNSPLHF	TGTGCCAGCAGTATCTTCGGGACAGATAATTCACCCCTCCACTTT
NA	16	TRBV30	TRBD2	TRBJ2-7	CAWSSRLAGGAYEQYF	TGTGCCTGGAGTTCCAGACTAGCGGGAGGAGCCTACGAGCAGTACTTC
NA	15	TRBV4-1	TRBD2	TRBJ2-2	CASSQGQGLAVELFF	TGCGCCAGCAGCCAAGGTCAGGGACTAGCAGTGGAGCTGTTTTTT
NA	17	TRBV11-2	TRBD1	TRBJ1-1	CASSHGTGGYMNTEAFF	TGTGCCAGCAGCCACGGGACAGGGGGATACATGAACACTGAAGCTTTCTTT
NA	15	TRBV6-1	TRBD1	TRBJ2-7	CASSVSGGNPYEQYF	TGTGCCAGCAGTGTATCAGGGGGTAACCCCTACGAGCAGTACTTC
NA	14	TRBV6-5	TRBD1	TRBJ2-7	CASSYSTGGDEQYF	TGTGCCAGCAGTTACTCAACAGGGGGCGACGAGCAGTACTTC
few	14	TRBV2	TRBD1	TRBJ1-1	CASREDRVRVEAFF	TGTGCCAGCAGGGAGGACAGGGTAAGGGTTGAAGCTTTCTTT
NA	15	TRBV28	NA	TRBJ1-4	CASRRVGEGDEKLFF	TGTGCCAGCAGGAGGGTAGGGGAGGGCGATGAAAAACTGTTTTTT
NA	14	TRBV7-2	TRBD2	TRBJ2-7	CASSLREVLDEQYF	TGTGCCAGCAGCTTACGGGAGGTCCTGGACGAGCAGTACTTC
NA	14	TRBV11-3	NA	TRBJ2-1	CASSLAGAYNEQFF	TGTGCCAGCAGCTTAGCGGGAGCTTACAATGAGCAGTTCTTC
NA	14	TRBV7-6	TRBD1	TRBJ2-7	CASSTRTGAGEQYF	TGTGCCAGCAGCACAAGGACAGGCGCCGGGGAGCAGTACTTC
NA	15	TRBV29-1	TRBD1	TRBJ1-2	CSVSGQFDSNYGYTF	TGCAGCGTCTCGGGACAGTTCGACAGTAACTATGGCTACACCTTC
once	15	TRBV5-1	NA	TRBJ2-2	CASSLGQTNTGELFF	TGCGCCAGCAGCTTGGGACAGACGAACACCGGGGAGCTGTTTTTT
few	14	TRBV6-1	TRBD2	TRBJ2-1	CASILTSGDNEQFF	TGTGCCAGCATCCTGACTAGCGGAGACAATGAGCAGTTCTTC
NA	16	TRBV10-1	TRBD2	TRBJ2-3	CASSEAAGGPVDTQYF	TGCGCCAGCAGTGAGGCAGCGGGAGGGCCTGTGGATACGCAGTATTTT
NA	15	TRBV5-1	NA	TRBJ1-4	CASSPGITTNEKLFF	TGCGCCAGCAGCCCAGGGATCACAACTAATGAAAAACTGTTTTTT
NA	15	TRBV7-2	TRBD2	TRBJ2-7	CASTPRGTSRYEQYF	TGTGCCAGCACCCCGCGGGGGACTAGCCGCTACGAGCAGTACTTC